The clone carrying this TCR beta chain was recorded once. The repertoire was sequenced with immunoSEQ multiplex PCR; TCRdb's copy has only in-frame clones and lacks some. The repertoire has about 480,000 clones, around 89% of them found once; the top ten carry around 1.9%. The data were taken from a study of blood T cell repertoires in COVID-19. Donors of Cohort 3 who recovered were those that had two negative PCRs, clearance, or symptom resolution. The ends were cut back, 5 bases at V and 4 bases at J, with 17 bases in the middle. Germline CDR1 SGHVS, CDR2 FQNEAQ. This CDR3 comprises 15 residues. Sequencing used PBMCs or T cells enriched from blood (not recorded which). The receptor was isolated from a woman in her 40s who had recovered from COVID-19. This chain links TRBV7-8 with TRBJ1-2; the D gene is possibly TRBD1 (6 bases). The CDR3: CASSPDRGGGYGYTF. For the CDR3, the DNA is TGTGCCAGCAGCCCCGACCGGGGAGGGGGCTATGGCTACACCTTC.